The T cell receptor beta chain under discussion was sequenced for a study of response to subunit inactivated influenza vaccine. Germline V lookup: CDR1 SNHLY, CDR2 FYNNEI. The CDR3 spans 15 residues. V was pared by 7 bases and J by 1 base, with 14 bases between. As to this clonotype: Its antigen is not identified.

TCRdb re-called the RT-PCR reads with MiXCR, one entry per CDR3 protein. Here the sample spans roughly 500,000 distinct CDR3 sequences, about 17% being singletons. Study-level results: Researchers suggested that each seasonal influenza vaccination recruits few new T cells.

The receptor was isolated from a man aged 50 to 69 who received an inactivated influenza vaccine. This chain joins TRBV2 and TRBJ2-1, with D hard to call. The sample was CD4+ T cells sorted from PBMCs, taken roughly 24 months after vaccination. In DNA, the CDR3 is TGTGCCAGCACCTTCTCCAGGTCATCCTACAATGAGCAGTTCTTC. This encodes CASTFSRSSYNEQFF.